Listed below are T cell receptor beta chains from one sample, sequenced in a study of T cells in Graves' hyperthyroidism and ophthalmopathy. Each CDR3 protein gets one entry after TCRdb re-called the multiplex PCR reads with MiXCR. The table records a few hundred thousand distinct CDR3 sequences, around 15% of them present only once. Sequences were obtained from blood. The receptors come from a woman between 40 and 50 years old with Graves' ophthalmopathy. Each CDR3 is given with its conserved first and last residue. A D gene is named only where the DNA matches it firmly. Where a row states a size, it is once, few, many or the class of an expanded clone; other rows omit it.

J gene,V gene,D gene,clone size,CDR3 DNA,CDR3 protein
TRBJ2-3,TRBV6-1,TRBD2,few,TGTGCCAGCAGTGAGCGGGGGGGTGGAGATACGCAGTATTTT,CASSERGGGDTQYF
TRBJ1-1,TRBV28,.,many,TGTGCCAGCAGTTTGATGGGGTCAGAAGCTTTCTTT,CASSLMGSEAFF
TRBJ2-1,TRBV28,TRBD2,many,TGTGCCAGCAGCTCTATTCGGGGGACTAGCGGGAGAGAGGGCTATGAGCAGTTCTTC,CASSSIRGTSGREGYEQFF
TRBJ2-2,TRBV20-1,TRBD2,few,TGCAGTGGACTAGCGGGAGGGACGTCGGGGGAGCTGTTTTTT,CSGLAGGTSGELFF
TRBJ2-1,TRBV3-1,TRBD1,many,TGTGCCAGCAGCTCAAACAGGGGTAGGTCCTACAATGAGCAGTTCTTC,CASSSNRGRSYNEQFF
TRBJ1-5,TRBV4-1,.,few,TGCGCCAGCAGCCAAAAGGGGGAGGGGAATCAGCCCCAGCATTTT,CASSQKGEGNQPQHF
TRBJ2-7,TRBV7-9,TRBD1,.,TGTGCCAGCAGCTTAGACCGACAGGGGAACGAGCAGTACTTC,CASSLDRQGNEQYF
TRBJ1-2,TRBV5-1,TRBD1,few,TGCGCCAGCAGCTTCGGACAGGGCCATTGGGGAGCGTATGGCTACACCTTC,CASSFGQGHWGAYGYTF
TRBJ2-5,TRBV4-1,.,many,TGCGCCAGCAGACCGGCAGCTCAAGAGACCCAGTACTTC,CASRPAAQETQYF
TRBJ2-3,TRBV12-3/TRBV12-4,.,many,TGTGCCAGCAGTTTATCGAAGGGTATGGAGGGAGATACGCAGTATTTT,CASSLSKGMEGDTQYF
TRBJ2-3,TRBV3-1,TRBD2,many,TGTGCCAGCAGCCAGGGCGGGGGGCCCCCAGATACGCAGTATTTT,CASSQGGGPPDTQYF
TRBJ1-1,TRBV3-1,.,many,TGTGCCAGCAGCCAAGTGTCGGGCGGCAAGGAGGAAGCTTTCTTT,CASSQVSGGKEEAFF
TRBJ2-1,TRBV7-9,.,.,TGTGCCAGCAGCAAACTAGGGGGTGAGCAGTTCTTC,CASSKLGGEQFF
TRBJ1-4,TRBV4-1,TRBD1,.,TGCGCCAGCAGCCAGGAGGACAGGGAGGGTGAAAAACTGTTTTTT,CASSQEDREGEKLFF
TRBJ2-5,TRBV28,TRBD2,many,TGTGCCAGCAGTTTATCGACCGGGAGGGGAGAGACCCAGTACTTC,CASSLSTGRGETQYF
TRBJ1-1,TRBV2,TRBD1,many,TGTGCCAGCAGAACGGGACAGGGGGTAGAAAGGACTGAAGCTTTCTTT,CASRTGQGVERTEAFF
TRBJ2-3,TRBV5-1,TRBD2,few,TGCGCCAGCAGCCTTGAAACTAGCGGGAGGGCCGTTCCAGATACGCAGTATTTT,CASSLETSGRAVPDTQYF
TRBJ2-7,TRBV20-1,.,.,TGCAGTGCTAGAGATGCAGCCAGGGGGGTCTACGAGCAGTACTTC,CSARDAARGVYEQYF
TRBJ2-1,TRBV2,.,.,TGTGCCAGCAGCCCTCAGGGGCGGGGTGAGTTCTTC,CASSPQGRGEFF
TRBJ1-5,TRBV7-9,.,.,TGTGCCAGCAGCTTAGGTGGCAGCCCAGATCAGCCCCAGCATTTT,CASSLGGSPDQPQHF
TRBJ2-1,TRBV20-1,TRBD2,.,TGCAGTGCTACAACTAGCGGGAGGGCGGGAGAGCAGTTCTTC,CSATTSGRAGEQFF
TRBJ2-2,TRBV2,.,.,TGTGCCAGCAAGTATCAAGCGAACACCGGGGAGCTGTTTTTT,CASKYQANTGELFF
TRBJ2-5,TRBV10-3,TRBD2,many,TGTGCCATCAGAGCGGGAGTAGGGGAGACCCAGTACTTC,CAIRAGVGETQYF
TRBJ2-1,TRBV16,TRBD1,few,TGTGCCAGCAGCCAAAAAGCCACAGGGGGCGCCTACAATGAGCAGTTCTTC,CASSQKATGGAYNEQFF
TRBJ2-1,TRBV12-5,TRBD2,.,TGTGCTAGTGGTTTGTCCACACTAGCGGGGGTTTCCTACAATGAGCAGTTCTTC,CASGLSTLAGVSYNEQFF
TRBJ2-7,TRBV2,TRBD2,many,TGTGCCAGCAGTACCGCGAGCGGGAGGTACGAGCAGTACTTC,CASSTASGRYEQYF
TRBJ2-2,TRBV15,.,.,TGTGCCACCAGCAGAGATGCCGGGTCGGACACCGGGGAGCTGTTTTTT,CATSRDAGSDTGELFF